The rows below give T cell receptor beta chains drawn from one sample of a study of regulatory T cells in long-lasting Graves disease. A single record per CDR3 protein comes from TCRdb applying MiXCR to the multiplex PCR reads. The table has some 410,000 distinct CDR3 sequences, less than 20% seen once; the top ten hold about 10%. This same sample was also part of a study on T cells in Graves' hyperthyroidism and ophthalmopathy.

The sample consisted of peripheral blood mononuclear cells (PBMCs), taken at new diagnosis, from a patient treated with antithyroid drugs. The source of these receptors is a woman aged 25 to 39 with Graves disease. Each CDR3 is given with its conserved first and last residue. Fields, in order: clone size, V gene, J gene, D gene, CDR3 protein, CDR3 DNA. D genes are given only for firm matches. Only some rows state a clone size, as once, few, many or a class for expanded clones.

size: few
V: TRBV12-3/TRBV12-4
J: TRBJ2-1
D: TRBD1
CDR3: CASSLNTRQGTYNEQFF
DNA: TGTGCCAGCAGTCTTAATACCCGACAGGGGACCTACAATGAGCAGTTCTTC

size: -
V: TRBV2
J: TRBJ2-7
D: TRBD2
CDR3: CASTSGTSGTYEQYF
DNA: TGTGCCAGCACCAGCGGGACTAGCGGAACCTACGAGCAGTACTTC

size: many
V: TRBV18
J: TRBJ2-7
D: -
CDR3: CASSPSTPGRYEQYF
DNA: TGTGCCAGCTCACCCTCAACTCCGGGACGATACGAGCAGTACTTC

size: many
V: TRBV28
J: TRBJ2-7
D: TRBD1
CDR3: CASSLSLYHIFRGQGVYEQYF
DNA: TGTGCCAGCAGTTTATCCCTTTACCATATCTTCAGGGGACAGGGGGTATACGAGCAGTACTTC

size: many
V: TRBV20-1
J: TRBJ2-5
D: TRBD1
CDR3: CSAIRTGGHQETQYF
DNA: TGCAGTGCCATCCGGACAGGGGGTCATCAAGAGACCCAGTACTTC

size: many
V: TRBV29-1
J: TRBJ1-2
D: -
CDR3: CSVPTAIGYTF
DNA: TGCAGCGTCCCCACAGCGATAGGCTACACCTTC

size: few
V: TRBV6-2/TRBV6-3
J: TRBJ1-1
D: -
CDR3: CASSYFRTALNTEAFF
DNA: TGTGCCAGCAGTTACTTTCGGACAGCCTTGAACACTGAAGCTTTCTTT

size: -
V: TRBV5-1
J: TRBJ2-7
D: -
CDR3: CASSSFPGRANEQYF
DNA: TGCGCCAGCAGCTCATTTCCGGGCAGGGCTAACGAGCAGTACTTC

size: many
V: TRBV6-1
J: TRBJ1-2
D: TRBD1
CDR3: CASGQQGVRGYTF
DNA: TGTGCCAGCGGTCAACAGGGGGTACGAGGCTACACCTTC

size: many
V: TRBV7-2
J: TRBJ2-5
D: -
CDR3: CASSLHPAEETQYF
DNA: TGTGCCAGCAGCTTACATCCGGCAGAAGAGACCCAGTACTTC

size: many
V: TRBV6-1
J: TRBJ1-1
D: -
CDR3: CASGQLRFSTEAFF
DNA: TGTGCCAGCGGTCAGCTAAGGTTTAGCACTGAAGCTTTCTTT

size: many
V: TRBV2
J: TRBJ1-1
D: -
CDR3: CASSVLDGSETEAFF
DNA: TGTGCCAGCAGTGTCCTAGACGGCTCTGAGACTGAAGCTTTCTTT

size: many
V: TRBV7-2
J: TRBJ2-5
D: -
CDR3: CASSWGQETQYF
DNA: TGTGCCAGCAGCTGGGGCCAAGAGACCCAGTACTTC

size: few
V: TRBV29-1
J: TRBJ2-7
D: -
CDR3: CSVEVAATSYEQYF
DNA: TGCAGCGTTGAAGTAGCGGCAACCTCCTACGAGCAGTACTTC

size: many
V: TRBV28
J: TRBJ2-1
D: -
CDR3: CASLRVASYNEQFF
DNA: TGTGCCAGCCTCCGGGTAGCGTCCTACAATGAGCAGTTCTTC

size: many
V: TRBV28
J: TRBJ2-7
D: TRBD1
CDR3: CASSPGGQRSYEQYF
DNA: TGTGCCAGCAGCCCAGGGGGACAGCGCTCCTACGAGCAGTACTTC

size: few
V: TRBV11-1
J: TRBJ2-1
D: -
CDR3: CASSVGMVNEQFF
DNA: TGTGCCAGCAGCGTAGGTATGGTGAATGAGCAGTTCTTC

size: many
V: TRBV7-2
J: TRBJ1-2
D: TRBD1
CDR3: CASSSRTGRDGYTF
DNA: TGTGCCAGCAGCTCCAGGACAGGGCGAGATGGCTACACCTTC

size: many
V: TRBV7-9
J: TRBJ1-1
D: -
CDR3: CASSPQGITEAFF
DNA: TGTGCCAGCAGCCCACAGGGAATCACTGAAGCTTTCTTT

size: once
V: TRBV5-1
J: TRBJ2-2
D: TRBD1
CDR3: CASSIAQGAAGELFF
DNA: TGCGCCAGCAGCATAGCCCAGGGGGCTGCCGGGGAGCTGTTTTTT

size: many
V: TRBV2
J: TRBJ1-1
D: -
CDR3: CASSEGSGEGKAFF
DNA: TGTGCCAGCAGTGAAGGGAGTGGGGAGGGAAAAGCTTTCTTT

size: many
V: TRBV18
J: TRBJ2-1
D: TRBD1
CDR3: CASSPGTEGNEQFF
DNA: TGTGCCAGCTCACCGGGGACAGAAGGTAATGAGCAGTTCTTC

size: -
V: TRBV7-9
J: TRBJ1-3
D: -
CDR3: CVSSFARGSGNTIYF
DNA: TGTGTCAGCAGCTTCGCCCGGGGCTCTGGAAACACCATATATTTT

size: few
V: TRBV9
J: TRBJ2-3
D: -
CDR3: CASSVVGSGTDTQYF
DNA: TGTGCCAGCAGCGTAGTGGGGAGCGGCACAGATACGCAGTATTTT

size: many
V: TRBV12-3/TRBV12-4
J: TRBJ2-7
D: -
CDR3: CASKVGIQGDTYEQYF
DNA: TGTGCCAGCAAAGTTGGGATTCAAGGGGACACCTACGAGCAGTACTTC

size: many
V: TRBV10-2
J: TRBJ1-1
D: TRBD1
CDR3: CASRGQGAWWTEAFF
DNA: TGCGCCAGCAGAGGACAGGGGGCGTGGTGGACTGAAGCTTTCTTT

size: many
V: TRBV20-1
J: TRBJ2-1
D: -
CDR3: CSALGPEVYNEQFF
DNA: TGCAGTGCGCTGGGTCCAGAGGTTTACAATGAGCAGTTCTTC

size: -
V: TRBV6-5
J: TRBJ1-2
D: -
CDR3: CASSSLGQGERFSGYTF
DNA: TGTGCCAGCAGTTCCCTCGGACAAGGTGAAAGGTTCTCTGGCTACACCTTC

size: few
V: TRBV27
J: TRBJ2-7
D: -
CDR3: CASSLPSGREYF
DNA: TGTGCCAGCAGTTTACCCTCGGGCCGTGAGTACTTC

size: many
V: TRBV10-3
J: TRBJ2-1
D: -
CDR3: CAIKESSYNEQFF
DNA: TGTGCCATCAAGGAGAGCTCCTACAATGAGCAGTTCTTC

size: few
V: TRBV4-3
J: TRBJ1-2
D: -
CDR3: CASSQEEGWNYGYTF
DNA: TGCGCCAGCAGCCAGGAGGAAGGATGGAACTATGGCTACACCTTC

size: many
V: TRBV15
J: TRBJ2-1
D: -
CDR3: CATRLGLQSSYNEQFF
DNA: TGTGCCACCAGGTTAGGACTCCAGAGTTCCTACAATGAGCAGTTCTTC

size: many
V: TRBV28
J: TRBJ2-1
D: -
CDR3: CASSSAAVRPYNEQFF
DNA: TGTGCCAGCAGTTCCGCAGCCGTTCGGCCCTACAATGAGCAGTTCTTC

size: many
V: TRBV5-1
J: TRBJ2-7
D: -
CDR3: CASSLAPYEQYF
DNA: TGTGCCAGCAGCCTGGCGCCCTACGAGCAGTACTTC

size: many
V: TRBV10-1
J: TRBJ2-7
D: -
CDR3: CASSESFGQIYEQYF
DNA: TGCGCCAGCAGTGAGTCTTTCGGACAGATCTACGAGCAGTACTTC

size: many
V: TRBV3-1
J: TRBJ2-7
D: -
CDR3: CASSQGYFGTPAGEQYF
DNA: TGTGCCAGCAGCCAAGGCTACTTCGGGACTCCGGCTGGGGAGCAGTACTTC

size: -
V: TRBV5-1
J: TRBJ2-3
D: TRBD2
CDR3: CASSLVLAGGSDTQYF
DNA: TGCGCCAGCAGCTTGGTCCTAGCGGGAGGGTCAGATACGCAGTATTTT

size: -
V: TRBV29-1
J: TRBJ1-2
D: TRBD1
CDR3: CSVESGTGWAYGYTF
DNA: TGCAGCGTTGAATCCGGGACAGGCTGGGCCTATGGCTACACCTTC

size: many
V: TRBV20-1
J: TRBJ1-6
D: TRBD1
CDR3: CSARDAGQGASNSPLHF
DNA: TGCAGTGCTAGAGATGCGGGACAGGGGGCATCGAATTCACCCCTCCACTTT

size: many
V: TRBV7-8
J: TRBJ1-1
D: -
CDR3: CASSMTGWSTEAFF
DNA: TGTGCCAGCAGCATGACAGGTTGGAGCACTGAAGCTTTCTTT

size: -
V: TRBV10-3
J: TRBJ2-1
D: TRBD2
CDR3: CAISKRTSEYNEQFF
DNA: TGTGCCATTTCGAAACGGACTAGCGAGTACAATGAGCAGTTCTTC